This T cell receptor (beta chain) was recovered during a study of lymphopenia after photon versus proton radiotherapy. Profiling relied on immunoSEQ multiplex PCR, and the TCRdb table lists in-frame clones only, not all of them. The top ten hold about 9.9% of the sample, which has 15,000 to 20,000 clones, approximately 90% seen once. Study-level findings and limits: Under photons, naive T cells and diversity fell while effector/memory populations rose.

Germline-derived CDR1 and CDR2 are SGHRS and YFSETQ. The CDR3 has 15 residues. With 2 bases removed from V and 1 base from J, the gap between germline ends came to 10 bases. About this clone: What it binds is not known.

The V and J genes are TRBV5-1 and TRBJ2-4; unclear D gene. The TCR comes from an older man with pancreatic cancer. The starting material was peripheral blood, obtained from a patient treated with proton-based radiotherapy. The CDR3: CASSLGPQAKNIQYF. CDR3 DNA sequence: TGCGCCAGCAGCTTAGGTCCCCAGGCCAAAAACATTCAGTACTTC.